Listed here are 7 T cell receptor beta chains from one sample, sequenced in a study of T cell changes during pregnancy in multiple sclerosis. Measured with immunoSEQ multiplex PCR; TCRdb has only the in-frame clones, and not every one. This sample has tens of thousands of clones, with 80% to 95% found just once. Sequenced here: peripheral blood, sampled in the first trimester of pregnancy. These receptors were obtained from a female donor in good health, enrolled as a control in a pregnancy study.

The chain combines TRBV15 with TRBJ2-7; D may be TRBD1 (5 bases). The CDR3 runs 14 residues. V was trimmed by 0 bases and J by 4 bases, leaving 10 bases between them. CDR1 and CDR2 (germline): LNHNV, YYDKDF (reference sequence). The CDR3 DNA is TGTGCCACCAGCAGAGACCAAACAGGATACGAGCAGTACTTC. Residues: CATSRDQTGYEQYF.

The rearrangement links TRBV7-9 to TRBJ1-5; 8 nucleotides align to TRBD1. Germline V gene lookup returns CDR1 SEHNR and CDR2 FQNEAQ (reference sequence). V lost 4 bases, J lost 2 bases, and 4 bases stayed unmatched. This CDR3 region has 15 residues. The CDR3 region has the DNA TGTGCCAGCAGCTCAGCGGACAGGGGCAATCAGCCCCAGCATTTT. Protein: CASSSADRGNQPQHF.

The chain employs TRBV28 and TRBJ2-5; the D gene is possibly TRBD2 (6 bases). The germline V gene has CDR1 MDHEN and CDR2 SYDVKM. V dropped 5 bases and J dropped 5 bases, with 15 bases sitting between them. The CDR3 spans 14 residues. The CDR3 nucleotides read TGTGCCAGCAGTAGACCCGGGAGAGGGGAGACCCAGTACTTC. It encodes CASSRPGRGETQYF.

This chain links TRBV28 with TRBJ1-1; tentatively, D is TRBD1 (5 bases). Germline values: CDR1 MDHEN, CDR2 SYDVKM. The CDR3 has 13 amino acids. Between the trimmed V and J ends, which lost 4 bases and 4 bases, there was a span of 10 bases. CDR3 coding DNA: TGTGCCAGCAGTTCAGGGTTGGGCACTGAAGCTTTCTTT. Encoded protein: CASSSGLGTEAFF.

This sequence joins TRBV7-9 and TRBJ1-4; 8 bases are shared with TRBD1. Germline CDR1 is SEHNR and CDR2 is FQNEAQ (reference sequence). The CDR3 is 15 residues long. V gave up 0 bases and J gave up 8 bases; unmatched junction bases: 5. Here the CDR3 reads CASSLASGDREKLFF. For the CDR3, the DNA is TGTGCCAGCAGCTTAGCGTCTGGGGACAGGGAAAAACTGTTTTTT. The full variable domain, completed using reference TRBV7-9 and TRBJ1-4, is DTGVSQNPRHKITKRGQNVTFRCDPISEHNRLYWYRQTLGQGPEFLTYFQNEAQLEKSRLLSDRFSAERPKGSFSTLEIQRTEQGDSAMYLCASSLASGDREKLFFGSGTQLSVL.

The V and J genes are TRBV30 and TRBJ2-7, with 13 bases identical to TRBD2. J was trimmed by 4 bases and V by 3 bases; bases with no gene match: 0. The CDR3 runs 13 residues. The V gene's germline CDR1 is GTSNPN and CDR2 SVGIG (reference sequence). The CDR3 DNA reads as TGTGCCTGGAGGACTAGCGGGGGGTACGAGCAGTACTTC. The encoded protein is CAWRTSGGYEQYF.

The rearrangement joins TRBV2 to TRBJ2-5, with D perhaps matching TRBD2 (6 bases). Germline V gives CDR1 SNHLY, CDR2 FYNNEI. V shed 4 bases and J shed 4 bases, with 25 bases lying between them. This CDR3 is built from 18 residues. CDR3 sequence reads: CASSGIRVAGRGVETQYF. CDR3 in DNA: TGTGCCAGCAGTGGTATCAGGGTGGCAGGGCGGGGTGTAGAGACCCAGTACTTC.